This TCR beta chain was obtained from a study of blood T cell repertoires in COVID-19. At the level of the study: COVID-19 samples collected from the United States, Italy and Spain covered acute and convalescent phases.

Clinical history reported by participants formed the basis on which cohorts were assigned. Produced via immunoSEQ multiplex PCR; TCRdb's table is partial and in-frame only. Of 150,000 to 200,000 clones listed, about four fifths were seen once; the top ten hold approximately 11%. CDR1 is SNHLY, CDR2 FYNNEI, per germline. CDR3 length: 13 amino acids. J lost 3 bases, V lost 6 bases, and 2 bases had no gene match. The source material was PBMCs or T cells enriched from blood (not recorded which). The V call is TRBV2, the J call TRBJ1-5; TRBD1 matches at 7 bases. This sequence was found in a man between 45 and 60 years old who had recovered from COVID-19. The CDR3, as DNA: TGTGCCAGCAGCAGGGGGTTCAATCAGCCCCAGCATTTT. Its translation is CASSRGFNQPQHF.